The rows below give T cell receptor beta chains drawn from one sample of a study of cytomegalovirus exposure and HLA in healthy donors. Only in-frame clones appear in the TCRdb table, and some are missing; sequencing was by immunoSEQ multiplex PCR. The data hold about 160,000 clones, with less than 90% observed a single time. Sequencing used PBMCs. These receptors all come from a woman aged 30 to 39 in good health and CMV-seronegative. Each CDR3 is given with its conserved first and last residue. The D gene is left open where the match is weak. Where a row states a size, it is once, few, many or the class of an expanded clone; other rows omit it.

cdr3_nt: TGTGCCAGCACTCCCGCCCTGGGGAGCAATCAGCCCCAGCATTTT; cdr3_aa: CASTPALGSNQPQHF; v_call: TRBV28; d_call: NA; j_call: TRBJ1-5; clone_size: NA
cdr3_nt: TGCGCCAGCAGCTTGGGAGGGGTTAGCAATCAGCCCCAGCATTTT; cdr3_aa: CASSLGGVSNQPQHF; v_call: TRBV5-1; d_call: NA; j_call: TRBJ1-5; clone_size: NA
cdr3_nt: TGTGCCAGCAGCGCCGGACAGGCAGACTCCTACGAGCAGTACTTC; cdr3_aa: CASSAGQADSYEQYF; v_call: TRBV9; d_call: TRBD1; j_call: TRBJ2-7; clone_size: NA
cdr3_nt: TGCGCCAGCAGCCCTCTACCTCAACCGGGGACAGATACGCAGTATTTT; cdr3_aa: CASSPLPQPGTDTQYF; v_call: TRBV4-3; d_call: NA; j_call: TRBJ2-3; clone_size: NA
cdr3_nt: TGTGCCAGCAGGCCCGGACTCCCAATGACTGAAAAACTGTTTTTT; cdr3_aa: CASRPGLPMTEKLFF; v_call: TRBV28; d_call: NA; j_call: TRBJ1-4; clone_size: NA
cdr3_nt: TGTGCCAGCAGCTCTAGACAGGGGCGGGGGGCTGAAGCTTTCTTT; cdr3_aa: CASSSRQGRGAEAFF; v_call: TRBV7-6; d_call: TRBD1; j_call: TRBJ1-1; clone_size: NA
cdr3_nt: TGTGCCAGCAGTTCCGCCTTATGGACTAGCGGGAGCGGGGCCGAGCAGTACTTC; cdr3_aa: CASSSALWTSGSGAEQYF; v_call: TRBV28; d_call: TRBD2; j_call: TRBJ2-7; clone_size: NA
cdr3_nt: TGTGCCTGGGGTTATAGCAATCAGCCCCAGCATTTT; cdr3_aa: CAWGYSNQPQHF; v_call: TRBV30; d_call: NA; j_call: TRBJ1-5; clone_size: few
cdr3_nt: TGCGCCAGCAGCTCACAGGGTACCGACATTAATGGCTACACCTTC; cdr3_aa: CASSSQGTDINGYTF; v_call: TRBV5-1; d_call: NA; j_call: TRBJ1-2; clone_size: NA
cdr3_nt: TGTGCCAGCAGCGAGGACGCGGTCGGGATTGAGCCCCAGCATTTT; cdr3_aa: CASSEDAVGIEPQHF; v_call: TRBV2; d_call: NA; j_call: TRBJ1-5; clone_size: few
cdr3_nt: TGCGCCAGCAGCTTCGGACAGACCGGGGAGCTGTTTTTT; cdr3_aa: CASSFGQTGELFF; v_call: TRBV5-1; d_call: NA; j_call: TRBJ2-2; clone_size: NA
cdr3_nt: TGTGCCAGCAGCCAACTAGCGGTCGGTGAGCAGTTCTTC; cdr3_aa: CASSQLAVGEQFF; v_call: TRBV11-3; d_call: TRBD2; j_call: TRBJ2-1; clone_size: NA
cdr3_nt: TGTGCCAGCAGCCTAACAGGGGGCCATGGCTACACCTTC; cdr3_aa: CASSLTGGHGYTF; v_call: TRBV11-1; d_call: TRBD1; j_call: TRBJ1-2; clone_size: NA
cdr3_nt: TGCGCCAGCAGCTCCGGGACTAGCGGGCCCCGAGGGACCGGGGAGCTGTTTTTT; cdr3_aa: CASSSGTSGPRGTGELFF; v_call: TRBV5-1; d_call: TRBD2; j_call: TRBJ2-2; clone_size: NA
cdr3_nt: TGTGCCAGCAGCCGTAGGAGTGGGAATCAGCCCCAGCATTTT; cdr3_aa: CASSRRSGNQPQHF; v_call: TRBV4-2; d_call: NA; j_call: TRBJ1-5; clone_size: many
cdr3_nt: TGTGCCTGGAGTGTACAGGGAGTCGGTGCCTATGGCTACACCTTC; cdr3_aa: CAWSVQGVGAYGYTF; v_call: TRBV30; d_call: NA; j_call: TRBJ1-2; clone_size: NA
cdr3_nt: TGTGCCAGCAGTGAAGCGCGGGCTTCTGAAGCTTTCTTT; cdr3_aa: CASSEARASEAFF; v_call: TRBV2; d_call: NA; j_call: TRBJ1-1; clone_size: NA
cdr3_nt: TGTGCCAGCCATACTGCACGGGACAGGGGGACAGATACGCAGTATTTT; cdr3_aa: CASHTARDRGTDTQYF; v_call: TRBV27; d_call: TRBD1; j_call: TRBJ2-3; clone_size: once
cdr3_nt: TGTGCCAGTAGTATTAGGGCAGGCGGCAATCAGCCCCAGCATTTT; cdr3_aa: CASSIRAGGNQPQHF; v_call: TRBV19; d_call: NA; j_call: TRBJ1-5; clone_size: NA
cdr3_nt: TGTGCCAGCTCAGAGTTGAGAAATCAGCCCCAGCATTTT; cdr3_aa: CASSELRNQPQHF; v_call: TRBV18; d_call: NA; j_call: TRBJ1-5; clone_size: NA
cdr3_nt: TGTGCCAGCAGCCCCACCGCAGGGGATGGCTACACCTTC; cdr3_aa: CASSPTAGDGYTF; v_call: TRBV7-9; d_call: NA; j_call: TRBJ1-2; clone_size: NA
cdr3_nt: TGTGCCAGCAGGGGTTGGACTAGCGGGGCGGGGAATGAGCAGTTCTTC; cdr3_aa: CASRGWTSGAGNEQFF; v_call: TRBV6-4; d_call: TRBD2; j_call: TRBJ2-1; clone_size: NA
cdr3_nt: TGCAGCGTTAAACAGGGGGCGAGGTCACCCCTCCACTTT; cdr3_aa: CSVKQGARSPLHF; v_call: TRBV29-1; d_call: TRBD1; j_call: TRBJ1-6; clone_size: NA
cdr3_nt: TGCAGTGCCGCCGCAAAAAGGGGCTACACCTTC; cdr3_aa: CSAAAKRGYTF; v_call: TRBV20-1; d_call: NA; j_call: TRBJ1-2; clone_size: few
cdr3_nt: TGCGCCAGCAGCCCCGCCCAGTATGGCTACACCTTC; cdr3_aa: CASSPAQYGYTF; v_call: TRBV4-1; d_call: NA; j_call: TRBJ1-2; clone_size: NA
cdr3_nt: TGCGCCAGCAGCGCGGAGCCAGGACAGACGGACTACGAGCAGTACTTC; cdr3_aa: CASSAEPGQTDYEQYF; v_call: TRBV5-1; d_call: NA; j_call: TRBJ2-7; clone_size: NA
cdr3_nt: TGTGCCAGCAGCTATGGACCGTCTAGCGGGTACTACGAGCAGTACTTC; cdr3_aa: CASSYGPSSGYYEQYF; v_call: TRBV11-2; d_call: TRBD2; j_call: TRBJ2-7; clone_size: once
cdr3_nt: TGCGCCAGCAGGGAGGAAGAGACCCAGTACTTC; cdr3_aa: CASREEETQYF; v_call: TRBV5-1; d_call: NA; j_call: TRBJ2-5; clone_size: NA
cdr3_nt: TGCGCCAGCAGCCACGATCAGGGGCCTGGAAACACCATATATTTT; cdr3_aa: CASSHDQGPGNTIYF; v_call: TRBV4-1; d_call: NA; j_call: TRBJ1-3; clone_size: once
cdr3_nt: TGTGCCAGCGGTACTAGCGGGATAAATGAGCAGTTCTTC; cdr3_aa: CASGTSGINEQFF; v_call: TRBV27; d_call: TRBD2; j_call: TRBJ2-1; clone_size: NA
cdr3_nt: TGCGCCAGCAGCCAAGTTCAGGGGCTCAGCTCCTACGAGCAGTACTTC; cdr3_aa: CASSQVQGLSSYEQYF; v_call: TRBV4-1; d_call: NA; j_call: TRBJ2-7; clone_size: NA
cdr3_nt: TGCGCCAGCAGTGGAAACTACAATGAGCAGTTCTTC; cdr3_aa: CASSGNYNEQFF; v_call: TRBV5-1; d_call: NA; j_call: TRBJ2-1; clone_size: NA
cdr3_nt: TGTGCCAGCAGCTTGTTTACGGGGCCAGGGGAGCAGTACTTC; cdr3_aa: CASSLFTGPGEQYF; v_call: TRBV5-5; d_call: NA; j_call: TRBJ2-7; clone_size: NA
cdr3_nt: TGTGCCAGCAGTGTGGACTACTCTAATGAAAAACTGTTTTTT; cdr3_aa: CASSVDYSNEKLFF; v_call: TRBV2; d_call: NA; j_call: TRBJ1-4; clone_size: NA
cdr3_nt: TGTGCCAGCATCCCTATGGGTGCTAATGAAAAACTGTTTTTT; cdr3_aa: CASIPMGANEKLFF; v_call: TRBV28; d_call: NA; j_call: TRBJ1-4; clone_size: NA
cdr3_nt: TGTGCCAGCAGCTTAAATCGGGCCGGGGAGCTGTTTTTT; cdr3_aa: CASSLNRAGELFF; v_call: TRBV7-3; d_call: NA; j_call: TRBJ2-2; clone_size: NA
cdr3_nt: TGTGCCAGCAGCTTGGAGGCCGGGGAGCTGTTTTTT; cdr3_aa: CASSLEAGELFF; v_call: TRBV7-8; d_call: NA; j_call: TRBJ2-2; clone_size: NA
cdr3_nt: TGTGCCAGCAGCTTGGGACAGGGGACTTACGAGCAGTACTTC; cdr3_aa: CASSLGQGTYEQYF; v_call: TRBV7-8; d_call: TRBD1; j_call: TRBJ2-7; clone_size: NA
cdr3_nt: TGCGCCAGCAGCTTCTCTCGGCGGGGGGAAAAACTGTTTTTT; cdr3_aa: CASSFSRRGEKLFF; v_call: TRBV4-1; d_call: NA; j_call: TRBJ1-4; clone_size: NA
cdr3_nt: TGTGCTAGTGGCCCTTCGCCGGTTACAGGGATCTATGGCTACACCTTC; cdr3_aa: CASGPSPVTGIYGYTF; v_call: TRBV12-5; d_call: NA; j_call: TRBJ1-2; clone_size: NA
cdr3_nt: TGTGCCAGCAGCGTAGGGATCAATCAGCCCCAGCATTTT; cdr3_aa: CASSVGINQPQHF; v_call: TRBV11-2; d_call: NA; j_call: TRBJ1-5; clone_size: NA
cdr3_nt: TGTGCCAGCAGCTGGACTGGAAACACCATATATTTT; cdr3_aa: CASSWTGNTIYF; v_call: TRBV11-2; d_call: NA; j_call: TRBJ1-3; clone_size: NA
cdr3_nt: TGCGCCAGCAGCCAAGGTGTCTCGGTCGGGACAGGCAACTATGGCTACACCTTC; cdr3_aa: CASSQGVSVGTGNYGYTF; v_call: TRBV4-1; d_call: TRBD1; j_call: TRBJ1-2; clone_size: few
cdr3_nt: TGTGCCAGCAGCGGATCTGGGGCCAACGTCCTGACTTTC; cdr3_aa: CASSGSGANVLTF; v_call: TRBV9; d_call: NA; j_call: TRBJ2-6; clone_size: NA
cdr3_nt: TGTGCCAGTAAAATCGGGAATGGCTACACCTTC; cdr3_aa: CASKIGNGYTF; v_call: TRBV19; d_call: NA; j_call: TRBJ1-2; clone_size: NA
cdr3_nt: TGTGCCTGGAGTAACTCACTAGCGGGCCAGTATGGTGAGCAGTTCTTC; cdr3_aa: CAWSNSLAGQYGEQFF; v_call: TRBV30; d_call: TRBD2; j_call: TRBJ2-1; clone_size: NA
cdr3_nt: TGTGCCTGGAGAGGAAGGGCCAATGAGCAGTTCTTC; cdr3_aa: CAWRGRANEQFF; v_call: TRBV30; d_call: NA; j_call: TRBJ2-1; clone_size: NA
cdr3_nt: TGTGCCAGCAGCTTAGCCGGGTCCAGCTCCTACGAGCAGTACTTC; cdr3_aa: CASSLAGSSSYEQYF; v_call: TRBV7-2; d_call: NA; j_call: TRBJ2-7; clone_size: NA
cdr3_nt: TGTGCCAGCAGTGAATTAGACAGGTTGAAGGTTTGGGTAGGTGGCTACACCTTC; cdr3_aa: CASSELDRLKVWVGGYTF; v_call: TRBV6-1; d_call: NA; j_call: TRBJ1-2; clone_size: NA